The TCR beta chain described here comes from a study of beta chain features in type 1 diabetes. The study's findings and limits: Moderate but significant shortening of TCRB CDR3s was recorded in all four CD4+ subsets from Type 1 diabetes patients.

This clone was observed a few times. What it binds is unknown. The whole isolated RNA underwent reverse transcription, so sequencing captured expressed TCRB transcripts. Produced via immunoSEQ multiplex PCR; TCRdb's table is partial and in-frame only. Among roughly 150,000 clones listed, around 8.5% were seen once. The CDR3 extends over 13 amino acids. With 4 bases clipped from V and 3 bases from J, the junction kept 2 bases outside the gene matches. Germline CDR1 reads SGDLS; CDR2 reads YYNGEE. Sorted populations all exceeded 95% purity. Sequencing was done on a sample of central memory CD4+ T cells from blood. This sequence was found in a man between 18 and 29 years old in good health. The chain couples TRBV9 to TRBJ1-2; 8 bases map to TRBD1. The DNA for the CDR3 is TGTGCCAGCAGCCGACAGGGGTACTATGGCTACACCTTC. Amino acids: CASSRQGYYGYTF.